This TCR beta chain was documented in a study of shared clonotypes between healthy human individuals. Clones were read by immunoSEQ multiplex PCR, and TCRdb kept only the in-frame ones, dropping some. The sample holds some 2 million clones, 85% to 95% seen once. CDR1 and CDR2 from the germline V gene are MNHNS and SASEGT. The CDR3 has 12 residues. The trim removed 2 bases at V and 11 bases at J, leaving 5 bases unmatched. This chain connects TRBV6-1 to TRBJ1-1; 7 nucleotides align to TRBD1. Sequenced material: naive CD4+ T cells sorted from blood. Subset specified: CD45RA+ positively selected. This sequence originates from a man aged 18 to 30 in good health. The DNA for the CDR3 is TGTGCCAGCAGTGAACTGACAGGGCAGGCTTTCTTT. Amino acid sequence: CASSELTGQAFF.